The T cell receptor (beta chain) described here comes from a study of cytomegalovirus exposure and HLA in healthy donors. Trimming cost V 0 bases and J 11 bases, with 10 bases left between them. CDR1 and CDR2 from the germline V gene are LNHNV and YYDKDF (reference sequence). This CDR3 comprises 12 residues. Study-wide findings and caveats: In an earlier analysis, in under 700 donors, most V segments appeared productive either ~87% or ~30% of the time. Researchers reported that three CMV-associated chains were confirmed in vitro as CMV antigen-specific.

As to this clone: No antigen is known for it.

The study ran its PCR with 60 Vbeta and 13 Jbeta primers. The protocol was immunoSEQ multiplex PCR, while the TCRdb copy is restricted to in-frame clones and leaves out a portion. The sample shows under 250,000 clones, approximately 83% of them seen only once. The TCR sequence derives from a boy aged 2 to 10 in good health and CMV-seronegative. The V call is TRBV15, the J call TRBJ2-5; D gene ambiguous. The sample was PBMCs. CDR3 sequence reads: CATSRDMKEQYF. In DNA form, the CDR3 reads TGTGCCACCAGCAGAGATATGAAAGAGCAGTACTTC.